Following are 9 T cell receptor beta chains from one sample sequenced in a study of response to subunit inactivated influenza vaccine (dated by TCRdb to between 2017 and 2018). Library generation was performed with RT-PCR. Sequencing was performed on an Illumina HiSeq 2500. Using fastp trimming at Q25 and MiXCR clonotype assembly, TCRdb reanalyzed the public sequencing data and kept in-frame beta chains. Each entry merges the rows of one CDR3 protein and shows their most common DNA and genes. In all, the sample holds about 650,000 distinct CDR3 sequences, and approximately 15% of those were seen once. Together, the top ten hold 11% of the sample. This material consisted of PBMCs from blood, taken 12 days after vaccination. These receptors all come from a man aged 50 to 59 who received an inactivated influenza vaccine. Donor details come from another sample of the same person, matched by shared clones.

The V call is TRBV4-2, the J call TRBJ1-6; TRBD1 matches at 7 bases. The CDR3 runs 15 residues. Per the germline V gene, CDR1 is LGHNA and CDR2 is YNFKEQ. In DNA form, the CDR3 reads TGTGTTCAGGGGGGTTTGATACGTCGACATTCACCCCTCCACTTT. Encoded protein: CVQGGLIRRHSPLHF.

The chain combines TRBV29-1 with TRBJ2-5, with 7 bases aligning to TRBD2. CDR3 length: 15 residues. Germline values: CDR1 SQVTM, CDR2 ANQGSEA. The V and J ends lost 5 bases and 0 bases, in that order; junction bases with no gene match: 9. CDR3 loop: CSVPRGEQDQETQYF. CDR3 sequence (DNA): TGCAGCGTTCCCCGGGGGGAACAGGACCAAGAGACCCAGTACTTC.

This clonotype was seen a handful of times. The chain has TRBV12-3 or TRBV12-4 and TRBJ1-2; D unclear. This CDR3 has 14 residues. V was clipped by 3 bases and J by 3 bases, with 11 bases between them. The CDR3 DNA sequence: TGTGCCAGCAGTTTCCAAGACACCTACTATGGCTACACCTTC. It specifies CASSFQDTYYGYTF.

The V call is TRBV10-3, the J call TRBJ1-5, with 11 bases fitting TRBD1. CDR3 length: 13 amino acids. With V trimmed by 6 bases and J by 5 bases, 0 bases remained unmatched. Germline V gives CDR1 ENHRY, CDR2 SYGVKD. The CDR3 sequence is CAIRGQGDQPQHF. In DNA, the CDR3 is TGTGCCATCAGGGGACAGGGGGATCAGCCCCAGCATTTT.

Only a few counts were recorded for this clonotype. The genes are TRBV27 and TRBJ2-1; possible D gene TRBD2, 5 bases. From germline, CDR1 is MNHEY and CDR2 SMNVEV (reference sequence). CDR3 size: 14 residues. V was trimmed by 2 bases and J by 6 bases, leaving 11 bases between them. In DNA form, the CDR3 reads TGTGCCAGCAGTTTAACCGGGGTCAGCAATGAGCAGTTCTTC. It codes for CASSLTGVSNEQFF.

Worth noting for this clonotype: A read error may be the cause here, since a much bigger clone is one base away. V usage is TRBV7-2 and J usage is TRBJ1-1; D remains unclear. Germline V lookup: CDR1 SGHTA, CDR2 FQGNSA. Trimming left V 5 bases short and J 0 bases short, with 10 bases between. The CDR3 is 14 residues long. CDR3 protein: CASSPWTVNTEAFF. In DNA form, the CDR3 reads TGTGCCAGCAGCCCCTGGACGGTGAACACTGAAGCTTTCTTT.

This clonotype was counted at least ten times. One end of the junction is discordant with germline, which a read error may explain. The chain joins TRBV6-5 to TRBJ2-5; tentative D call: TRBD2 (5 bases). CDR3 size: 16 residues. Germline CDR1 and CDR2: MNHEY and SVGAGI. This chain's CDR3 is CASSYSTGIIRETQYF. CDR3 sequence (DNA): TGTGCCAGCAGCTACTCGACCGGGATTATACGAGAGACCCAGTACTTC.

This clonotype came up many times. CDR3 DNA: TGTGCCAGCAGCGCGGCCCCAGGGACAGGGGGCTTCTTC. This codes for CASSAAPGTGGFF. The chain links TRBV6-6 to TRBJ2-1, with TRBD1 matching over 12 bases. The CDR3 length is 13 residues. Germline V gives CDR1 MNHNY, CDR2 SVGAGI (reference sequence). V dropped 6 bases and J dropped 16; count of bases not matched to a gene: 10.

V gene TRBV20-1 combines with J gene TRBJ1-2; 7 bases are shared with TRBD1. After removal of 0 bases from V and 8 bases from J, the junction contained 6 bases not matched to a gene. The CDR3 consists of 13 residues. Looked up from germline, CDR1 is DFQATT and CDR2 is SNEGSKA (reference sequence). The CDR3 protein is CSAREVQGLGYTF. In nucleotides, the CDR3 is TGCAGTGCTAGAGAAGTACAGGGGTTAGGCTACACCTTC.